The 17 T cell receptor beta chains in this list originate from one sample, sequenced in a study of Graves' ophthalmopathy and Graves' hyperthyroidism. Amplification of the TCR beta CDR3 regions used RNA transcripts (as template). Amplification began with first-round RT-PCR using HTBI primers, then second-round multiplex PCR was performed. One entry per CDR3 protein, called by TCRdb with MiXCR from the multiplex PCR reads. Of around 1,000,000 distinct CDR3 sequences in the sample, about two fifths were seen once. Sequencing was performed on peripheral blood or thyroid tissue (not recorded which). These receptors were taken from an adult man with Graves' hyperthyroidism.

This chain connects TRBV7-2 to TRBJ1-4, with TRBD1 identical over 8 bases. The trim removed 5 bases at V and 7 bases at J, leaving 9 bases unmatched. In germline, CDR1 is SGHTA, CDR2 FQGNSA. This CDR3 comprises 15 residues. CDR3 nucleotide sequence: TGTGCCAGCAGCCCAGGGACAGGAATATCTGAAAAACTGTTTTTT. Translating gives CASSPGTGISEKLFF.

On this clonotype itself: A much larger clone lies a single base off, so this may be a read error. The chain is built from TRBV20-1 and TRBJ2-7; 11 nucleotides match TRBD1. From germline, CDR1 is DFQATT and CDR2 SNEGSKA (reference sequence). The CDR3 contains 14 residues. Trimming removed 3 bases from V and 5 bases from J; junction bases left unmatched: 6. The CDR3 here is CSASRDRGTDEQYF. The CDR3 DNA reads TGCAGTGCTAGCCGGGACAGGGGGACAGACGAGCAGTACTTC.

In its sample, this clonotype was seen many times. The V gene is TRBV10-3, the J gene TRBJ1-6, with D unresolved. V dropped 0 bases and J dropped 6 bases, with 9 bases sitting between them. This CDR3 has 15 amino acids. The germline CDR1 and CDR2 sequences are ENHRY and SYGVKD. This CDR3 reads CAISESSGRNSPLHF. CDR3 DNA: TGTGCCATCAGTGAGTCGTCGGGCCGTAATTCACCCCTCCACTTT.

The rearrangement links TRBV7-3 to TRBJ1-6; 9 bases map to TRBD1. The CDR3 runs 14 residues. Germline V lookup: CDR1 SGHTA, CDR2 FQGTGA. The V and J ends lost 5 bases and 10 bases, in that order; junction bases with no gene match: 6. CDR3 amino acids: CASSGRTGDSPLHF. The DNA for the CDR3 is TGTGCCAGCAGCGGGAGGACAGGGGACTCACCCCTCCACTTT.

This clonotype was seen once. The chain joins TRBV10-3 to TRBJ2-5; TRBD2 matches at 12 bases. Germline assignment: CDR1 ENHRY and CDR2 SYGVKD. The V segment lost 8 bases and the J segment 5 bases; nucleotides outside the gene matches: 9. CDR3 length equals 15 residues. CDR3 nucleotide sequence: TGTGCCATCGCGGGCCTAGCGGGAGGGCGGGAGACCCAGTACTTC. Translating gives CAIAGLAGGRETQYF.

A few counts support this clonotype. The J gene is TRBJ1-5, the V gene TRBV19; the D is unclear. CDR1 and CDR2 from the germline V gene are LNHDA and SQIVND (reference sequence). V lost 8 bases, J lost 3 bases, and 11 bases lay in between. This CDR3 has 13 amino acids. CDR3 residues: CASWGVSNQPQHF. The CDR3 nucleotides read TGTGCCAGTTGGGGAGTCTCCAATCAGCCCCAGCATTTT.

This clonotype was counted ten times or more. V and J are TRBV24-1 and TRBJ2-7, with no clear D. Trimming left V 3 bases short and J 1 base short, with 9 bases between. The germline CDR1 and CDR2 sequences are KGHDR and SFDVKD. CDR3 length: 14 amino acids. The CDR3 nucleotides are TGTGCCACCAGTGATGCAGAGACGTCCTACGAGCAGTACTTC. It codes for CATSDAETSYEQYF.

For this clonotype: This may be a read error: a much more frequent sequence differs by one nucleotide. This chain uses TRBV7-9 with TRBJ2-7, with 8 bases matching TRBD1. The CDR3 has 12 residues. The V gene's germline CDR1 is SEHNR and CDR2 FQNEAQ (reference sequence). CDR3 nucleotides: TGTGCCAGCAGAGGGGACAGGTACGAGCAGCACTTC. This translates into CASRGDRYEQHF.

The chain recombines TRBV20-1 with TRBJ1-5; tentative D call: TRBD1 (5 bases). The V gene's germline CDR1 is DFQATT and CDR2 SNEGSKA (reference sequence). V shed 1 base and J shed 0 bases, with 10 bases lying between them. The CDR3 runs 15 residues. This chain's CDR3 is CSARVVGVSNQPQHF. The CDR3 DNA follows: TGCAGTGCTAGAGTAGTGGGGGTTAGCAATCAGCCCCAGCATTTT.

For this clonotype: The CDR3 end shows no conserved phenylalanine or tryptophan, and so a read error is likely. This chain uses TRBV11-2 with TRBJ2-5; possible D gene TRBD1, 5 bases. CDR1 is SGHAT and CDR2 is FQNNGV in the germline V gene. With 1 base removed from V and 4 bases from J, the gap between germline ends came to 7 bases. CDR3 length equals 13 residues. The CDR3 reads CASSLGGGETQYL. The CDR3 region has the DNA TGTGCCAGCAGCTTAGGGGGCGGAGAGACCCAGTACCTC.

This clonotype came up many times. The chain combines TRBV7-6 with TRBJ1-1; D gene uncertain. V was clipped by 5 bases and J by 0 bases, with 10 bases between them. Germline assignment: CDR1 SGHVS and CDR2 FNYEAQ. This CDR3 contains 14 residues. Here the CDR3 reads CASSQEVLNTEAFF. The CDR3 DNA reads as TGTGCCAGCAGCCAGGAGGTTCTGAACACTGAAGCTTTCTTT.

This clonotype was seen many times. The V call is TRBV5-1, the J call TRBJ1-1; the D gene is possibly TRBD1 (6 bases). This CDR3 has 13 amino acids. CDR1 SGHRS and CDR2 YFSETQ come from the germline V gene. The ends were cut back, 6 bases at V and 1 base at J, with 10 bases in the middle. DNA for the CDR3: TGCGCCAGCAAAGAGGGGGGGAACACTGAAGCTTTCTTT. It translates to CASKEGGNTEAFF.

This clonotype was detected once. The chain recombines TRBV15 with TRBJ1-1, with 9 bases matching TRBD1. With V trimmed by 4 bases and J by 4 bases, 10 bases remained unmatched. Germline V CDR1 and CDR2: LNHNV, YYDKDF (reference sequence). This CDR3 has 16 amino acids. The CDR3 nucleotides are TGTGCCACCAGCAAGGGACAGGGAGGGTTCGGCACTGAAGCTTTCTTT. Translated: CATSKGQGGFGTEAFF.

This clonotype was counted many times. V gene TRBV5-1 combines with J gene TRBJ1-2; D not resolved. The germline gives CDR1 SGHRS, CDR2 YFSETQ. Trimming shortened V by 2 bases and J by 8 bases, and 13 bases separated the two germline ends. This CDR3 is built from 13 residues. The CDR3 reads CASSFGGLRGYTF. DNA of the CDR3: TGCGCCAGCAGCTTTGGAGGGCTTCGGGGCTACACCTTC.

The sample holds many counts of this clonotype. V gene TRBV7-8 combines with J gene TRBJ1-2, with unresolved D. The CDR3 covers 14 residues. The germline V gene encodes CDR1 SGHVS and CDR2 FQNEAQ. The V end was cut by 0 bases, the J end by 5 bases, with 10 bases between. DNA for the CDR3: TGTGCCAGCAGCTTAGCGGCGGTTGTATATGGCTACACCTTC. It is translated as CASSLAAVVYGYTF.

In this sample, this clonotype turned up many times. V usage is TRBV7-9 and J usage is TRBJ1-2; D remains ambiguous. The V gene's germline CDR1 is SEHNR and CDR2 FQNEAQ (reference sequence). The length of the CDR3 is 14 residues. The V and J ends lost 8 bases and 4 bases respectively, with 17 bases between them. CDR3 protein: CASSHGRGTYGYTF. CDR3 sequence (DNA): TGTGCCAGCTCTCATGGGAGAGGCACCTATGGCTACACCTTC.

The genes are TRBV25-1 and TRBJ2-5, with TRBD2 matching over 13 bases. The CDR3 contains 16 residues. CDR1 and CDR2 from the germline V gene are MGHDK and SYGVNS. The V and J ends lost 5 bases and 2 bases, in that order; junction bases with no gene match: 5. CDR3 protein: CASSYLGLAGQETQYF. In nucleotides, the CDR3 is TGTGCCAGCAGTTACCTGGGACTAGCGGGGCAAGAGACCCAGTACTTC.